This T cell receptor beta chain was profiled in a study of blood T cell repertoires in COVID-19. Looking at the study overall: From the United States, Italy and Spain came samples of acute and convalescent COVID-19. From T cells, B-cell-depleted T cells, or PBMCs came the material, which was cDNA or gDNA.

The CDR3 length is 13 residues. CDR1 is SEHNR and CDR2 is FQNEAQ in the germline V gene (reference sequence). The V gene lost 6 bases and the J gene lost 8 bases, with 13 bases spanning the gap. Under the authors' procedure: Reference gene primer amplification in the assay estimated nucleated cell counts. TCRdb's copy holds only in-frame clones and misses some; the assay was immunoSEQ multiplex PCR. V and J calls and clone size follow that table, whereas D and trimming were derived from the DNA. The table shows 9,500 to 15,000 clones, with about two thirds occurring only once. Enrolment of Seattle patients took place during active infection, and they were followed longitudinally.

The TCR comes from a man between 60 and 75 years old with COVID-19, enrolled during active disease. The sequenced sample was peripheral blood. This chain links TRBV7-9 with TRBJ1-4; no firm D call. CDR3 bases: TGTGCCAGCAGACAGAGTCCACAGGAAAAACTGTTTTTT. Translating it yields CASRQSPQEKLFF.